This TCR beta chain stems from a study of T cell changes during pregnancy in multiple sclerosis. This table comes from immunoSEQ multiplex PCR, and its TCRdb copy is limited to in-frame clones, with some not included. This sample has roughly 71,000 clones, with about 93% found just once. This CDR3 spans 14 amino acids. The specimen was peripheral blood, collected in the first trimester of pregnancy. The chain joins TRBV21-1 to TRBJ1-5; TRBD1 is the table's D call and was not checked against the DNA. TRBV21-1 is a pseudogene. The clonotype originates from a female donor in good health, enrolled as a control in a pregnancy study. In nucleotides, the CDR3 is TGTGCCAGCAGCACCCCGGACAGGGAACAGCCCCAGCATTTT. Encoded protein: CASSTPDREQPQHF.